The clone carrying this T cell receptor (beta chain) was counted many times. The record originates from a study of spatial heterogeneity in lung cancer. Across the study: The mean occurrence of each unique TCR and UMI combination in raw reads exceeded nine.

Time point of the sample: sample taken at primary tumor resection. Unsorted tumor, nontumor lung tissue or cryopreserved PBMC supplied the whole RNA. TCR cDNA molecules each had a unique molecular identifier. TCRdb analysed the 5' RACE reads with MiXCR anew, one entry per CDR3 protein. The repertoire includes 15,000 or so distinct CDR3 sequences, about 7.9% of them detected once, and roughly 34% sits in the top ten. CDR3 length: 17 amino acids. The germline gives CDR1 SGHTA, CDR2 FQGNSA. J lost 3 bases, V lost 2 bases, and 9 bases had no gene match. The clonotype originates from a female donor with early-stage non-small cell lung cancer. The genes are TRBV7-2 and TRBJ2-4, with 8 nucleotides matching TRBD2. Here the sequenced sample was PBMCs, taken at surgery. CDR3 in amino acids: CASSLFSRGVGKNIQYF. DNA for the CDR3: TGTGCCAGCAGCTTATTCTCGCGGGGGGTTGGCAAAAACATTCAGTACTTC.